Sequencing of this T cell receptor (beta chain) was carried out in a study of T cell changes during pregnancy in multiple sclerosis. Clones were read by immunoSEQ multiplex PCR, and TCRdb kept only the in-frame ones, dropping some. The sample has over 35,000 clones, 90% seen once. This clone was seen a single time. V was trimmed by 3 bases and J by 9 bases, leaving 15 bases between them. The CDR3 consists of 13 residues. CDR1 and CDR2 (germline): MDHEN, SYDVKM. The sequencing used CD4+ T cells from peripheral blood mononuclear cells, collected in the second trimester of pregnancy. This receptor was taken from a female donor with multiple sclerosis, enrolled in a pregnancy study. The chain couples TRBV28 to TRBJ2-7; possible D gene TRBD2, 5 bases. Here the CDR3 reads CASSLIVGSGQYF. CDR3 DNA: TGTGCCAGCAGTTTGATTGTTGGGAGCGGGCAGTACTTC.